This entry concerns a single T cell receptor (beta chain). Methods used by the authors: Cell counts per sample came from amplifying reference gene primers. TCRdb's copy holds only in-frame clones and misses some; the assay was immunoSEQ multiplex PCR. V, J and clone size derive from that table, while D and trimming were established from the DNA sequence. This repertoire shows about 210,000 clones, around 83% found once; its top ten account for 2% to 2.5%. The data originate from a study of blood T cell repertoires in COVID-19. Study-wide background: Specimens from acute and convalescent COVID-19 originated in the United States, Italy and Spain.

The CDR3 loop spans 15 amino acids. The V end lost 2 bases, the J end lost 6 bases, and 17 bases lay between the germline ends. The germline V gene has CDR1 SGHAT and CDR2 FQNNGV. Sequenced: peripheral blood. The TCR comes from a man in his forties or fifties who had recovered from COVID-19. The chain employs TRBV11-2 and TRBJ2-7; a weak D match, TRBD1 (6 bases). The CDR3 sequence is CASSLSRTASSEQYF. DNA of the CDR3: TGTGCCAGCAGCTTATCCCGGACAGCTTCAAGCGAGCAGTACTTC.